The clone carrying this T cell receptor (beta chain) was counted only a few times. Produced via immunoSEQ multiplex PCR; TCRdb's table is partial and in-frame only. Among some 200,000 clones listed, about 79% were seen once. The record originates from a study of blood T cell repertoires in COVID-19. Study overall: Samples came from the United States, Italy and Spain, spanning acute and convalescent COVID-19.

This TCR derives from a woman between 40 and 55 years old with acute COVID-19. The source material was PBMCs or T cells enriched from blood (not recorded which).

CDR3 in DNA: TGCGCCAGCAGTGAGGACAGGGCCAATCAGCCCCAGCATTTT. This gives the protein CASSEDRANQPQHF. The V gene is TRBV10-1, the J gene TRBJ1-5, with TRBD1 matching 7 bases. The CDR3 has 14 amino acids. The germline CDR1 and CDR2 sequences are WNHNN and SYGVQD (reference sequence). V dropped 2 bases and J dropped 3; count of bases not matched to a gene: 1.